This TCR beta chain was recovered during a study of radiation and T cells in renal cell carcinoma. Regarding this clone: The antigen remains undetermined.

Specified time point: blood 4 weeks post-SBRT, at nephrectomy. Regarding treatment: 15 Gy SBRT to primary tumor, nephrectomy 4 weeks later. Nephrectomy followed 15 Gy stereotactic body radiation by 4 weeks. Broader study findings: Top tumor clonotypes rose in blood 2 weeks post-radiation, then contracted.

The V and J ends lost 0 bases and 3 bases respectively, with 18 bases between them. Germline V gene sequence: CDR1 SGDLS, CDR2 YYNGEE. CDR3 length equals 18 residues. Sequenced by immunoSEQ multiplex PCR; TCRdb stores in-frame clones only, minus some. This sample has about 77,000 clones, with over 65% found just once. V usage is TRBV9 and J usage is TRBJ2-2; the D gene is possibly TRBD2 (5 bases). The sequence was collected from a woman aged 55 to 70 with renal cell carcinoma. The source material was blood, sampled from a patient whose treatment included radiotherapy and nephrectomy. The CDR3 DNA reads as TGTGCCAGCAGCGTAGATTCTAGCCCTAAAGCTTACACCGGGGAGCTGTTTTTT. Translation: CASSVDSSPKAYTGELFF.